This T cell receptor beta chain came from a study of CD8+CD57+ T cells in acquired aplastic anemia. Study details: When averaged, DNA from sorted CD4+ and CD8+ cells came to approximately 3 ug.

Genomic DNA acted as the template from which TCR beta VDJ combination and CDR3 sequence profiling were carried out. TCRdb recomputed calls from the reads with MiXCR, one row per CDR3 protein. Among more than 150,000 distinct CDR3 sequences, just over 45% were seen once, and the ten largest hold around 3%. The CDR3 is made up of 15 amino acids. Germline trimming cut 2 bases from V and 4 bases from J; bases unmatched to any gene: 3. Germline V gene data show CDR1 as MDHEN and CDR2 as SYDVKM. This receptor was obtained from a human donor in good health. Sequenced material: sorted CD4+, CD8+, or CD8+CD57+ T cells (not recorded which) from PBMCs. The chain employs TRBV28 and TRBJ1-5, with TRBD1 identical over 9 bases. CDR3 sequence reads: CASSLADRGNQPQHF. The CDR3, as DNA: TGTGCCAGCAGTTTAGCGGACAGGGGAAATCAGCCCCAGCATTTT.